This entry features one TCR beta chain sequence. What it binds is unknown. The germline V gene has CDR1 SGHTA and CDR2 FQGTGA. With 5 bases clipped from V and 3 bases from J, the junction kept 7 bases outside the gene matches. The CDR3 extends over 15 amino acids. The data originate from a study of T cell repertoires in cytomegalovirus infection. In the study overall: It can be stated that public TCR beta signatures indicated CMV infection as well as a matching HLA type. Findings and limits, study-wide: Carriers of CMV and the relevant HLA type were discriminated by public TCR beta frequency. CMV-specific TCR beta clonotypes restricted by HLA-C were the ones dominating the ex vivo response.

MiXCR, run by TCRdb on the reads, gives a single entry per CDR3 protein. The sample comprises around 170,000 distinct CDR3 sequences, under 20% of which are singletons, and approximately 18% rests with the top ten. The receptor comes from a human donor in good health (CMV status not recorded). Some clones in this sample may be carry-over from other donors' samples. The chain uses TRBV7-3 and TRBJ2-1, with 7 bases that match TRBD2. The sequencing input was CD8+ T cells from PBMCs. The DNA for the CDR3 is TGTGCCAGCAGCCCCAGCGGGGATTACTACAATGAGCAGTTCTTC. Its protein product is CASSPSGDYYNEQFF.